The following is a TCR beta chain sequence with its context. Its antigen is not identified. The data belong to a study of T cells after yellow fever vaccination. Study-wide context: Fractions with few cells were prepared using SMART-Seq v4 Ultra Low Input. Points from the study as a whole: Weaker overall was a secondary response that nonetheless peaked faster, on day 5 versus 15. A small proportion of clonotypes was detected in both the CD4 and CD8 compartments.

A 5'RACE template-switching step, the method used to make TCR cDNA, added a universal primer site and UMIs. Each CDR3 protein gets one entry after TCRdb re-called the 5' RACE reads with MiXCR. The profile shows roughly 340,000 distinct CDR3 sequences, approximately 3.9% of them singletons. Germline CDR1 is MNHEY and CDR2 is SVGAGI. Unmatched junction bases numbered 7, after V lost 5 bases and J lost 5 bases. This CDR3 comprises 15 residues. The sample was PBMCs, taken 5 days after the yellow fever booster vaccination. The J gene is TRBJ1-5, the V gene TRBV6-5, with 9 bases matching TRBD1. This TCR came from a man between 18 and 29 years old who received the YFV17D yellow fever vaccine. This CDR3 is CASSRNRDRDQPQHF. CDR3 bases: TGTGCCAGCAGTCGTAACCGGGACAGGGATCAGCCCCAGCATTTT.